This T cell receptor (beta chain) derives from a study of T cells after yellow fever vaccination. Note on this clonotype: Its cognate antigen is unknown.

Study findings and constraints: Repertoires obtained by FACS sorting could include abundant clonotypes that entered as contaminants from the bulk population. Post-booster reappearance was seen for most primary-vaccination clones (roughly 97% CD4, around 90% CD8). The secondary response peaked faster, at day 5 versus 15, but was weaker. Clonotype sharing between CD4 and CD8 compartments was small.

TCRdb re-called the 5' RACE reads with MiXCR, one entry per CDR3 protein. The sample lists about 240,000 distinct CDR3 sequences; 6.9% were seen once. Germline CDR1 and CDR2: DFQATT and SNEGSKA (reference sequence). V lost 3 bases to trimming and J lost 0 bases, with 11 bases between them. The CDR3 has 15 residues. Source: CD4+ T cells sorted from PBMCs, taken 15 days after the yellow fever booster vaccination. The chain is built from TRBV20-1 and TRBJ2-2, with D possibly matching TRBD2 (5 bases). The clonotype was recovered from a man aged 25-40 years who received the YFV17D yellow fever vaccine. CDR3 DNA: TGCAGTGCTAGTGGACGGAGGCCGAACACCGGGGAGCTGTTTTTT. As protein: CSASGRRPNTGELFF.